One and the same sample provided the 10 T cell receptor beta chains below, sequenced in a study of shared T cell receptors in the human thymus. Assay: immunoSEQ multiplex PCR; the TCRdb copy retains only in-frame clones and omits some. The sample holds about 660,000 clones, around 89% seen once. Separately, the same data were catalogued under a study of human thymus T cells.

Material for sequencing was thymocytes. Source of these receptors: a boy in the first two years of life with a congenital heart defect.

CDR3 protein: CASSAGTSGISSYNEQFF. CDR3 nucleotide sequence: TGTGCCAGCAGCGCCGGGACTAGCGGGATAAGCTCCTACAATGAGCAGTTCTTC. This chain links TRBV9 with TRBJ2-1, with 13 nucleotides matching TRBD2. The CDR3 consists of 18 residues. With 3 bases clipped from V and 0 bases from J, the junction kept 6 bases outside the gene matches. Germline CDR1 is SGDLS and CDR2 is YYNGEE.

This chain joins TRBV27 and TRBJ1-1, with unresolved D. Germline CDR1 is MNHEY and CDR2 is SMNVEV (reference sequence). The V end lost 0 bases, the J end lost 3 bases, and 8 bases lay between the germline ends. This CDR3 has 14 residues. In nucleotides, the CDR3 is TGTGCCAGCAGTTTATCTGACGGGGACACTGAAGCTTTCTTT. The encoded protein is CASSLSDGDTEAFF.

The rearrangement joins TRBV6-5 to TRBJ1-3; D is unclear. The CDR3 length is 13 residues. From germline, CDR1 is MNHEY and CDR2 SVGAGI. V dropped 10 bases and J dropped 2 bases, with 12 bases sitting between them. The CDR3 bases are TGTGCCAACACCAACGAGGCTGGAAACACCATATATTTT. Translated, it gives CANTNEAGNTIYF.

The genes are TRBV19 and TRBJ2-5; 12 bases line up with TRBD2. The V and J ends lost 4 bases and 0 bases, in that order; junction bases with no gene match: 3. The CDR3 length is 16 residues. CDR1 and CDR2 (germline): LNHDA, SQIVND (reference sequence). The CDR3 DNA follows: TGTGCCAGTAGTAGAAGGACTAGCGGGAACCAAGAGACCCAGTACTTC. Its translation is CASSRRTSGNQETQYF.

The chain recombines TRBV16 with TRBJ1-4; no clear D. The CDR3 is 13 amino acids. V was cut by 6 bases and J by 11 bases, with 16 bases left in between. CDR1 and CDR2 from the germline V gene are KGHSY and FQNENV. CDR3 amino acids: CASRPPLRDKLFF. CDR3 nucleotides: TGTGCCAGCAGGCCTCCTTTGAGGGATAAACTGTTTTTT.

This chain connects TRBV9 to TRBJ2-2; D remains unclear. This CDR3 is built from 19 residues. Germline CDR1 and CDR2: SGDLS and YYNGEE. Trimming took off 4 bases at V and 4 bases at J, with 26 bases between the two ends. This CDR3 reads CASSPRPILNLPSTGELFF. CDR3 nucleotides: TGTGCCAGCAGCCCGAGGCCGATTCTTAACCTTCCGAGCACCGGGGAGCTGTTTTTT. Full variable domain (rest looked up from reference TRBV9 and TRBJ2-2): DSGVTQTPKHLITATGQRVTLRCSPRSGDLSVYWYQQSLDQGLQFLIQYYNGEERAKGNILERFSAQQFPDLHSELNLSSLELGDSALYFCASSPRPILNLPSTGELFFGEGSRLTVL.

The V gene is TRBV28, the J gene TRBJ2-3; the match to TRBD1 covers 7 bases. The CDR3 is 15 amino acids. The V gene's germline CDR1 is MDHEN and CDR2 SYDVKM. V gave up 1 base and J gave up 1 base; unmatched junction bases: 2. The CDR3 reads CASSLYRGGTDTQYF. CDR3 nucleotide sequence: TGTGCCAGCAGTTTATACAGGGGTGGCACAGATACGCAGTATTTT.

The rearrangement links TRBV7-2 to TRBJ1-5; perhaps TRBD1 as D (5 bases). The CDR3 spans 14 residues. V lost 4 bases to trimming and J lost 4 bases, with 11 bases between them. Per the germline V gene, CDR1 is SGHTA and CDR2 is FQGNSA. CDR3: CASSSRVQNQPQHF. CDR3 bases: TGTGCCAGCAGCTCCAGGGTCCAGAATCAGCCCCAGCATTTT.

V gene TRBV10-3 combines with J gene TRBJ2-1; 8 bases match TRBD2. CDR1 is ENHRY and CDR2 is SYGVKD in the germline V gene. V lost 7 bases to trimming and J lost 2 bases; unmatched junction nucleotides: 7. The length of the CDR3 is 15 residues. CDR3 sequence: CAITQRTSPYNEQFF. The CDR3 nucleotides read TGTGCCATCACCCAACGGACTAGCCCCTACAATGAGCAGTTCTTC.

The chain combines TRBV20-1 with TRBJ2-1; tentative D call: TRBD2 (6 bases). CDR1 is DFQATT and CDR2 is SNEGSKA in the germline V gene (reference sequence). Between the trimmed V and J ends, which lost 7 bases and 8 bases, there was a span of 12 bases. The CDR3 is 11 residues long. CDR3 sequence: CSGTKRDEQFF. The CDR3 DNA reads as TGCAGTGGCACAAAGCGGGATGAGCAGTTCTTC.